This T cell receptor (beta chain) was identified in a study of cytomegalovirus exposure and HLA in healthy donors. Study-wide results and limits: Presence/absence analyses took donor sequencing depth as roughly uniform.

A few counts support this clone. Its matching antigen is unknown. The study ran its PCR with 60 Vbeta and 13 Jbeta primers. The data were produced by immunoSEQ multiplex PCR, yet TCRdb's version contains in-frame clones alone and is incomplete. The sample has about 85,000 clones, approximately 80% seen once. The length of the CDR3 is 16 residues. V shed 1 base, J shed 4 bases, and the junction held 6 bases outside the gene matches. Germline CDR1 and CDR2: MGHRA and YSYEKL. The chain joins TRBV4-1 to TRBJ2-3, with TRBD1 matching 9 bases. Sequenced material: PBMCs. The clonotype was recovered from a man in his fifties or sixties in good health and CMV-seropositive. CDR3 loop: CASSQVPGQGSDTQYF. CDR3 DNA sequence: TGCGCCAGCAGCCAAGTCCCGGGACAGGGTTCAGATACGCAGTATTTT.